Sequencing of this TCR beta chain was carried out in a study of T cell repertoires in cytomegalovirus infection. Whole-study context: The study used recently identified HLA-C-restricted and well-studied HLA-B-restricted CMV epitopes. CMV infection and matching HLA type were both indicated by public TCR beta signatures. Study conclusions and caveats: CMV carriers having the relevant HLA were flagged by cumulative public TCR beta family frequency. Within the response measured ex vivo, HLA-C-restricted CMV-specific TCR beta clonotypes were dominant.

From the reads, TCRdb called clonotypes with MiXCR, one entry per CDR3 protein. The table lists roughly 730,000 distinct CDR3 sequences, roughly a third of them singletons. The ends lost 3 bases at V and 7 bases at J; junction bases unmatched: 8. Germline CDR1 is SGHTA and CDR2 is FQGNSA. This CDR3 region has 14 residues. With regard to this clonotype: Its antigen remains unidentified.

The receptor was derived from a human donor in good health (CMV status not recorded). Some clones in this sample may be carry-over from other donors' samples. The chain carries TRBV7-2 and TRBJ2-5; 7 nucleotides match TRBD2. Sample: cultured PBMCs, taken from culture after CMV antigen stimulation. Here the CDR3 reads CASSLGPGEGTQYF. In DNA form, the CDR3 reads TGTGCCAGCAGCTTGGGACCGGGGGAGGGGACCCAGTACTTC.